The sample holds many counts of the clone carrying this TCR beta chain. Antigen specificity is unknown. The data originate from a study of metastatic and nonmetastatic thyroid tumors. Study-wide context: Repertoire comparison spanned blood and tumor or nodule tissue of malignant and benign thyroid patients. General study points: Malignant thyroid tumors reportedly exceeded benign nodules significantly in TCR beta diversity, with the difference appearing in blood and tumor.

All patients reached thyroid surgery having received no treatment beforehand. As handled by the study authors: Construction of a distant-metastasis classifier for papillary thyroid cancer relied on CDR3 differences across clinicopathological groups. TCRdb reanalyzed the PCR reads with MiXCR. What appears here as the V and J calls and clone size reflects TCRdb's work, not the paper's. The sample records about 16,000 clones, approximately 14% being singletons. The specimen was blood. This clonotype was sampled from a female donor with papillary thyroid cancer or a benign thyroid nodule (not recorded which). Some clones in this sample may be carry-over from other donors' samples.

The CDR3 nucleotides are TGCAGTGCTAGAGAAAGACGGGGGGGTCTCGACGAGCAGTACTTC. Encoded protein: CSARERRGGLDEQYF. V usage is TRBV20-1 and J usage is TRBJ2-7; 8 positions agree with TRBD2. Germline V gene sequence: CDR1 DFQATT, CDR2 SNEGSKA (reference sequence). Germline trimming cut 0 bases from V and 5 bases from J; bases unmatched to any gene: 9. This CDR3 has 15 amino acids.